This T cell receptor beta chain originates from a study of T cell responses to AZD1222 COVID-19 vaccine. Study conclusions and caveats: Recipients of two AZD1222 doses showed rising Spike-specific TCR breadth and depth.

The CDR3 extends over 16 amino acids. The trim removed 4 bases at V and 3 bases at J, leaving 5 bases unmatched. Germline lookup yields CDR1 SGHNT and CDR2 YYREEE (reference sequence). This clone was observed a few times. What it binds is not known. The repertoire was sequenced with immunoSEQ multiplex PCR; TCRdb's copy has only in-frame clones and lacks some. The profile shows roughly 150,000 clones, 80% to 90% of them singletons. The sequencing used peripheral blood, collected 28 days after the second AZD1222 dose. The chain carries TRBV5-4 and TRBJ2-2; TRBD2 aligns across 11 bases. This TCR came from an adult who received the AZD1222 COVID-19 vaccine. The DNA of the CDR3 is TGTGCCAGCAGCGACCCGGGACTAGCGGACACCGGGGAGCTGTTTTTT. Translation: CASSDPGLADTGELFF.